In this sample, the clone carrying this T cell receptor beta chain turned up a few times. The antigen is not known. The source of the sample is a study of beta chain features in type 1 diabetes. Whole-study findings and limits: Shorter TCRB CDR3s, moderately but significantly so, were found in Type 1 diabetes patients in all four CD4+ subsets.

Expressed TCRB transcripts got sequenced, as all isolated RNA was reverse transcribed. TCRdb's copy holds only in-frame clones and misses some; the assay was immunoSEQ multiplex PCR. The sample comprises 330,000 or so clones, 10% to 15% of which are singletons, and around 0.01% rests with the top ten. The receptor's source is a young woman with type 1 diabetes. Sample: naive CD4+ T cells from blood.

In nucleotides, the CDR3 is TGTGCCTGGGGACAGCCCACCCTTGGCGAGCAGTACTTC. Protein sequence: CAWGQPTLGEQYF. This chain connects TRBV30 to TRBJ2-7, with D perhaps TRBD1 (6 bases). Germline V gene sequence: CDR1 GTSNPN, CDR2 SVGIG (reference sequence). CDR3 length: 13 residues. Trimming pared 5 bases from V and 6 bases from J, leaving 17 bases between.